This TCR beta chain was identified in a study of shared clonotypes between healthy human individuals. Trimming left V 0 bases short and J 1 base short, with 6 bases between. The CDR3 runs 14 residues. Germline CDR1 reads SGHAT; CDR2 reads FQNNGV. In the authors' methods: In the immunoSEQ data, sequences were junction-only and lacked quality scores, so filtering differed. TCRdb's copy holds only in-frame clones and misses some; the assay was immunoSEQ multiplex PCR. D and trimming were read from the DNA, whereas the V and J calls and clone size are those reported in that table. The table records over a million clones, roughly 80% of them present only once.

V gene TRBV11-2 combines with J gene TRBJ2-5; D is ambiguous. This TCR came from a man between 18 and 29 years old in good health. Material: memory CD4+ T cells sorted from blood. Subset reported: CD45RA-negative fraction. The CDR3 loop is CASSLDTAQETQYF. The CDR3 DNA sequence: TGTGCCAGCAGCTTAGACACAGCCCAAGAGACCCAGTACTTC.